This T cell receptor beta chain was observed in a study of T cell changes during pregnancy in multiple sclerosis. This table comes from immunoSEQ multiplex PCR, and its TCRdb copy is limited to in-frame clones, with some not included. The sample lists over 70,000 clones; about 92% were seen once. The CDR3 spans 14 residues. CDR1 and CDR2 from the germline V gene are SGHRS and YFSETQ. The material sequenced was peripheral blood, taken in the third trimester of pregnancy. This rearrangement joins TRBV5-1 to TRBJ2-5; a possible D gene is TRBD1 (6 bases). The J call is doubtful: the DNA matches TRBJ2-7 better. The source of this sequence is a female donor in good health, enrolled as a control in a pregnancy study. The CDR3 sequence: CASSDTGSSYEQYF. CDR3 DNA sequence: TGCGCCAGCAGTGATACAGGGAGCTCCTACGAGCAGTACTTC.